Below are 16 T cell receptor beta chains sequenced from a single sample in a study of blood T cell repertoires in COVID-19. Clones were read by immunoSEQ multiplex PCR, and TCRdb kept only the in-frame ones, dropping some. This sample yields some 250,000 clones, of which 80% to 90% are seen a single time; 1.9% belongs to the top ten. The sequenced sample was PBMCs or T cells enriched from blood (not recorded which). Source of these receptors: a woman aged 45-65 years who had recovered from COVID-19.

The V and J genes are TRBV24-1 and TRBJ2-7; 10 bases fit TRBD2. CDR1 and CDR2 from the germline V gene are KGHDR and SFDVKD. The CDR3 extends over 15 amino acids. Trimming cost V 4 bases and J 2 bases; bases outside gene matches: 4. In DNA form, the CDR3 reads TGTGCCACCAGTGACCCGGGACTAGCGACCTACGAGCAGTACTTC. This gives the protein CATSDPGLATYEQYF.

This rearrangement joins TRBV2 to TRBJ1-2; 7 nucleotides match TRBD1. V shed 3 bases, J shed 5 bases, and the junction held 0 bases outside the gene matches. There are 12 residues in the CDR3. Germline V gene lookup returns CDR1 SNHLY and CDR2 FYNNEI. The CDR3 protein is CASSDRGYGYTF. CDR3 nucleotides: TGTGCCAGCAGTGACAGGGGGTATGGCTACACCTTC. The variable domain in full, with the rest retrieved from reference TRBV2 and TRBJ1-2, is EPEVTQTPSHQVTQMGQEVILRCVPISNHLYFYWYRQILGQKVEFLVSFYNNEISEKSEIFDDQFSVERPDGSNFTLKIRSTKLEDSAMYFCASSDRGYGYTFGSGTRLTVV.

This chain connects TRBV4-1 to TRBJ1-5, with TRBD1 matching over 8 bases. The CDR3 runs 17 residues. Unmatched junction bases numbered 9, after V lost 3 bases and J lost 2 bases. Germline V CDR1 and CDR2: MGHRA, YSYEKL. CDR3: CASSQDTGGVGNQPQHF. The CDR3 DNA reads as TGCGCCAGCAGCCAGGATACAGGGGGAGTAGGCAATCAGCCCCAGCATTTT.

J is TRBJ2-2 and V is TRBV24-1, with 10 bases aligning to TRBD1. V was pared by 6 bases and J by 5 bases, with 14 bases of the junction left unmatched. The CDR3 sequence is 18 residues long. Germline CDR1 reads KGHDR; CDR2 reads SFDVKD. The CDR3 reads CATSQTVIPGQGTGELFF. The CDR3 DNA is TGTGCCACCAGTCAAACGGTGATACCGGGACAGGGGACCGGGGAGCTGTTTTTT.

Here the CDR3 reads CASRGTGTVGMNTEAFF. CDR3 DNA: TGTGCCAGTAGGGGGACAGGGACCGTCGGCATGAACACTGAAGCTTTCTTT. The rearrangement links TRBV19 to TRBJ1-1; 9 nucleotides agree with TRBD1. Germline CDR1 and CDR2: LNHDA and SQIVND (reference sequence). The CDR3 covers 17 residues. Unmatched junction bases numbered 11, after V lost 6 bases and J lost 0 bases.

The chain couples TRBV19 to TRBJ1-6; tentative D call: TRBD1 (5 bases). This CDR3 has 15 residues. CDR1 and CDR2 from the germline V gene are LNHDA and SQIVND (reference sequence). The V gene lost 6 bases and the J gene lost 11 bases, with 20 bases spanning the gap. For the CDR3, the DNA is TGTGCCAGTAGCCAATTTGGGGCAGGGTCCCCACCCCTCCACTTT. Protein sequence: CASSQFGAGSPPLHF.

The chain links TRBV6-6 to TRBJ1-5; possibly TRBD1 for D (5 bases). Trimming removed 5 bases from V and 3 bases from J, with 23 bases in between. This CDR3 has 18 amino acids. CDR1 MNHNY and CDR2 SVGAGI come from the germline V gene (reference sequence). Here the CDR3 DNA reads TGTGCCAGCAGTCTTGACGGGTATGGGGCAGGCCTCAATCAGCCCCAGCATTTT. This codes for CASSLDGYGAGLNQPQHF.

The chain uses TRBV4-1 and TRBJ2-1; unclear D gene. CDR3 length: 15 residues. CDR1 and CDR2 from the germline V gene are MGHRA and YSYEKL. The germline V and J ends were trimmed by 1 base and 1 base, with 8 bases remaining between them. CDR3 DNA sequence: TGCGCCAGCAGCCAAGTCTTTTTTTCCTACAATGAGCAGTTCTTC. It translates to CASSQVFFSYNEQFF.

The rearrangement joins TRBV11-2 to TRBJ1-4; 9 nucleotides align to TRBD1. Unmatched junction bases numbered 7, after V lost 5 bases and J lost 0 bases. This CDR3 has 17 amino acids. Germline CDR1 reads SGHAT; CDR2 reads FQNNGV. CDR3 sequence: CASSRRQGVSTNEKLFF. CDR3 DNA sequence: TGTGCCAGCAGCCGAAGACAGGGGGTTTCAACTAATGAAAAACTGTTTTTT. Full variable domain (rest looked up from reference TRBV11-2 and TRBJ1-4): EAGVAQSPRYKIIEKRQSVAFWCNPISGHATLYWYQQILGQGPKLLIQFQNNGVVDDSQLPKDRFSAERLKGVDSTLKIQPAKLEDSAVYLCASSRRQGVSTNEKLFFGSGTQLSVL.

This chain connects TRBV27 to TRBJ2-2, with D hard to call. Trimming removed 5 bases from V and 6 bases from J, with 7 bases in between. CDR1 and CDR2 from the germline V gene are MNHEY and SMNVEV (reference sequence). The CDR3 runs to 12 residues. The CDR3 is CASSRVSGELFF. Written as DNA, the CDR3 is TGTGCCAGCAGTCGGGTGTCCGGGGAGCTGTTTTTT.

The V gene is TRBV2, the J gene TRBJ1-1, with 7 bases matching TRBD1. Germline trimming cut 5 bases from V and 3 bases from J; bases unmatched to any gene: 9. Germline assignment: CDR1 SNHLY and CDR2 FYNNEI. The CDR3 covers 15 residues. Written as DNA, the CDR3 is TGTGCCAGCAGTCCAGGGGGTAGGTCTTACACTGAAGCTTTCTTT. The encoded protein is CASSPGGRSYTEAFF.

This CDR3 is CASSLSYWAGGKLFF. The CDR3 DNA sequence: TGTGCCAGCAGTTTATCTTACTGGGCCGGAGGAAAACTGTTTTTT. This rearrangement joins TRBV27 to TRBJ1-4, with no clear D. Germline assignment: CDR1 MNHEY and CDR2 SMNVEV (reference sequence). CDR3 length: 15 amino acids. The V end lost 0 bases, the J end lost 10 bases, and 15 bases lay between the germline ends.

The CDR3 is CASSGGGRTEAFF. The CDR3 DNA follows: TGTGCCAGCAGCGGCGGGGGGCGGACTGAAGCTTTCTTT. V is TRBV9 and J is TRBJ1-1, with D perhaps matching TRBD1 (6 bases). The germline CDR1 and CDR2 sequences are SGDLS and YYNGEE. This CDR3 comprises 13 residues. Trimming shortened V by 3 bases and J by 5 bases, and 11 bases separated the two germline ends.

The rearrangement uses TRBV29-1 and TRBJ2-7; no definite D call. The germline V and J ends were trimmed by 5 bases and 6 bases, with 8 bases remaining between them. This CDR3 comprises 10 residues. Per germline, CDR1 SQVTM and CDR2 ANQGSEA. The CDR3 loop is CSVLVAEQYF. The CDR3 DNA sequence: TGCAGCGTTTTGGTGGCCGAGCAGTACTTC.

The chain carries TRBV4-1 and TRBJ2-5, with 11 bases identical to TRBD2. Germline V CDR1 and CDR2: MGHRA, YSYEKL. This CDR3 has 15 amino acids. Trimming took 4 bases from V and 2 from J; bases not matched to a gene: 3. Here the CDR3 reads CASSRRTSGQETQYF. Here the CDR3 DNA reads TGCGCCAGCAGCCGAAGGACTAGCGGGCAAGAGACCCAGTACTTC.

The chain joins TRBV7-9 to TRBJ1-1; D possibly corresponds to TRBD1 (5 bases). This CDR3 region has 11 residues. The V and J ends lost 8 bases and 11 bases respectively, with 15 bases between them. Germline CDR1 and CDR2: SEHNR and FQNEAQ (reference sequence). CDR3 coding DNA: TGTGCCAGCCCGGGGGAAACGTGCGCTTTCTTT. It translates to CASPGETCAFF.